Presented here are 15 T cell receptor beta chains from one specimen sequenced in a study of blood T cell repertoires in COVID-19. The data were produced by immunoSEQ multiplex PCR, yet TCRdb's version contains in-frame clones alone and is incomplete. The sample contains a few hundred thousand clones, roughly 88% of which appear only once. Source material: PBMCs or T cells enriched from blood (not recorded which). The receptor set was obtained from a woman between 40 and 50 years old with acute COVID-19.

The chain recombines TRBV7-2 with TRBJ2-7; possible D gene TRBD2, 6 bases. This CDR3 spans 14 amino acids. The germline gives CDR1 SGHTA, CDR2 FQGNSA. Trimming left V 5 bases short and J 6 bases short, with 17 bases between. This CDR3 is CASSPSGGYSEQYV. The CDR3 DNA follows: TGTGCCAGCAGCCCCTCCGGGGGTTATAGCGAGCAGTACGTC.

The chain has TRBV7-9 and TRBJ2-3; 8 bases match TRBD2. The CDR3 length is 17 residues. V dropped 5 bases and J dropped 0; count of bases not matched to a gene: 10. Germline CDR1 and CDR2: SEHNR and FQNEAQ (reference sequence). The CDR3 sequence is CASSLPLAGASTDTQYF. The CDR3 DNA reads as TGTGCCAGCAGCCTTCCTCTAGCGGGCGCGAGCACAGATACGCAGTATTTT.

V usage is TRBV10-2 and J usage is TRBJ2-1, with D uncertain. CDR1 is WSHSY, CDR2 SAAADI, per germline. Trimming cost V 9 bases and J 4 bases, with 13 bases left between them. This CDR3 is 13 amino acids long. The chain's CDR3 is CASTRPTYNEQFF. CDR3 bases: TGCGCCAGTACCAGGCCCACATACAATGAGCAGTTCTTC.

J is TRBJ2-6 and V is TRBV6-1, with D possibly TRBD2 on 6 matching bases. Between the trimmed V and J ends, which lost 1 base and 2 bases, there was a span of 12 bases. The CDR3 covers 17 residues. Germline assignment: CDR1 MNHNS and CDR2 SASEGT. The CDR3 nucleotides are TGTGCCAGCAGTGAAGGCCACGGGAGCACTGGGGCCAACGTCCTGACTTTC. The encoded protein is CASSEGHGSTGANVLTF.

The chain uses TRBV7-8 and TRBJ1-1; tentative D call: TRBD1 (5 bases). The CDR3 runs 16 residues. The germline V gene has CDR1 SGHVS and CDR2 FQNEAQ. Trimming removed 1 base at V and 6 bases at J, with 18 bases between. CDR3 sequence: CASSLEVGGKRSEAFF. CDR3 DNA: TGTGCCAGCAGCTTAGAGGTGGGGGGGAAGAGGTCTGAAGCTTTCTTT.

This chain links TRBV5-1 with TRBJ2-3, with D possibly being TRBD1 (6 bases). CDR1 is SGHRS, CDR2 YFSETQ, per germline. The CDR3 is made up of 16 amino acids. V was pared by 4 bases and J by 8 bases, with 23 bases between. For the CDR3, the DNA is TGCGCCAGCAGCCCCGTGACAGGAACTAAAGGGGGTACGCAGTATTTT. Its translation: CASSPVTGTKGGTQYF.

The chain recombines TRBV7-9 with TRBJ2-7; the match to TRBD1 covers 8 bases. Germline CDR1 and CDR2: SEHNR and FQNEAQ (reference sequence). The ends lost 5 bases at V and 4 bases at J; junction bases unmatched: 13. CDR3 length: 16 amino acids. The CDR3 loop reads CASSLTGGRGLYEQYF. The CDR3 DNA is TGTGCCAGCAGCCTAACAGGGGGGCGCGGGTTGTACGAGCAGTACTTC.

This chain uses TRBV4-1 with TRBJ2-1; 11 positions match TRBD2. CDR3 length equals 14 residues. CDR1 and CDR2 from the germline V gene are MGHRA and YSYEKL. V trimming: 6 bases; J trimming: 12 bases; junction bases outside the gene matches: 10. The CDR3 coding sequence is TGCGCCAGCAGACTTACTAGCGGGAGTGAGGTGCAGTTCTTC. As protein: CASRLTSGSEVQFF.

The CDR3, as DNA: TGTGCCAGCAGCCAAGATCCTGGGACAGGGTTTGGTGCCCAGCATTTT. Its protein is CASSQDPGTGFGAQHF. This chain links TRBV3-1 (or the pseudogene TRBV3-2) with TRBJ1-5; 9 bases agree with TRBD1. There are 16 residues in the CDR3. Germline loops: CDR1 LGHDT, CDR2 YNNKEL (reference sequence). J lost 11 bases, V lost 0 bases, and 11 bases had no gene match.

The CDR3: CASSPSGRIDTQYF. CDR3 coding DNA: TGTGCCAGCAGCCCTAGCGGGAGAATAGATACGCAGTATTTT. The rearrangement links TRBV27 to TRBJ2-3; TRBD2 matches 10 bases. Germline trimming cut 6 bases from V and 5 bases from J; bases unmatched to any gene: 5. CDR3 length: 14 amino acids. Germline assignment: CDR1 MNHEY and CDR2 SMNVEV (reference sequence).

J is TRBJ1-1 and V is TRBV11-3; 8 bases fit TRBD1. J gave up 0 bases and V 5 bases, and 5 bases lay outside the gene matches. This CDR3 has 15 amino acids. Germline values: CDR1 SGHNT, CDR2 YENEEA. CDR3 nucleotides: TGTGCCAGCAGCCCAAGGACAGGGCTGAACACTGAAGCTTTCTTT. Amino acids: CASSPRTGLNTEAFF.

The J gene is TRBJ2-5, the V gene TRBV5-4; 7 bases are shared with TRBD1. The junction had 10 bases not matched to a gene; V was cut back by 4 bases and J by 1 base. The CDR3 covers 16 residues. CDR1 is SGHNT and CDR2 is YYREEE in the germline V gene (reference sequence). CDR3 loop: CASSLLTGESQETQYF. The CDR3 DNA is TGTGCCAGCAGCCTTCTAACAGGGGAGAGCCAAGAGACCCAGTACTTC.

The J gene is TRBJ2-7, the V gene TRBV19; 11 bases are shared with TRBD2. In germline, CDR1 is LNHDA, CDR2 SQIVND (reference sequence). CDR3 length: 14 amino acids. J lost 9 bases, V lost 4 bases, and 8 bases had no gene match. CDR3 protein: CASSKTSGSYPQYF. CDR3 coding DNA: TGTGCCAGTAGTAAAACTAGCGGGAGCTACCCGCAGTACTTC.

The chain is built from TRBV29-1 and TRBJ1-2; 11 bases align to TRBD1. The germline V gene has CDR1 SQVTM and CDR2 ANQGSEA. The J segment lost 6 bases and the V segment lost 6 bases, leaving 6 bases of the junction unmatched. The CDR3 loop spans 13 amino acids. The CDR3 is CSVWDRGFNGYTF. The CDR3 region has the DNA TGCAGCGTCTGGGACAGGGGGTTCAATGGCTACACCTTC.

The V call is TRBV15, the J call TRBJ1-2, with 9 bases fitting TRBD1. In germline, CDR1 is LNHNV, CDR2 YYDKDF (reference sequence). The length of the CDR3 is 17 residues. With 0 bases clipped from V and 1 base from J, the junction kept 6 bases outside the gene matches. CDR3 nucleotide sequence: TGTGCCACCAGCAGAGATCGGGGGACAGGGCGTAACTATGGCTACACCTTC. Its translation: CATSRDRGTGRNYGYTF.